This T cell receptor beta chain is drawn from a study of blood T cells in healthy people across ages. Study-wide findings and caveats: Observed TCR beta diversity showed a strong correlation with the percentage of naive T cells as measured by flow cytometry.

Using a J-beta primer mix together with a sample-barcoded 5' primer, a second PCR was run for roughly 6 to 12 cycles. In TCRdb, the 5' RACE reads were re-called with MiXCR into one record per CDR3 protein. The table shows 270,000 or so distinct CDR3 sequences, with about 25% occurring only once. Points on this clonotype: Its cognate antigen is unknown.

Per germline, CDR1 SGHTA and CDR2 FQGNSA. CDR3 size: 14 residues. V was pared by 5 bases and J by 7 bases, with 8 bases of the junction left unmatched. Sample: blood. This sequence joins TRBV7-2 and TRBJ1-3, with 7 bases identical to TRBD1. The clonotype comes from a woman in her sixties or seventies in good health. The CDR3, as DNA: TGTGCCAGCAGCCTTCGACAGGGTCCGAACACCATATATTTT. Translated, it gives CASSLRQGPNTIYF.